A selection of T cell receptor beta chains follows, all from one sample in a study of T cells in Graves' hyperthyroidism and ophthalmopathy. TCRdb recomputed calls from the multiplex PCR reads with MiXCR, one row per CDR3 protein. Here the sample spans 340,000 or so distinct CDR3 sequences, roughly 17% being singletons. Sequencing was done on a sample of blood. The receptors shown here come from a man aged 25-40 years with Graves' hyperthyroidism. Both conserved end residues are part of each CDR3. A D gene is named only where the DNA matches it firmly. Clone size appears in some rows only: once, few, many, or a class for an expanded clone.

d_call	clone_size	j_call	v_call	cdr3_nt	cdr3_aa
NA	many	TRBJ2-5	TRBV6-1	TGTGCCAGCAGTGAAGGGACAGATGTTAAAGAGACCCAGTACTTC	CASSEGTDVKETQYF
NA	few	TRBJ1-5	TRBV29-1	TGCAGCGTTGGGGGGGTGGGTCAGCCCCAGCATTTT	CSVGGVGQPQHF
NA	NA	TRBJ1-5	TRBV9	TGTGCCAGCAGCGTAGGGCTGGGCCCCAATCAGCCCCAGCATTTT	CASSVGLGPNQPQHF
NA	NA	TRBJ2-7	TRBV13	TGTGCCAGCAGCTCCTCGGGGGCGAACGAGCAGTACTTC	CASSSSGANEQYF
NA	few	TRBJ2-7	TRBV29-1	TGCAGCGTTGGAGGGGTACTTAACGAGCAGTACTTC	CSVGGVLNEQYF
NA	few	TRBJ1-2	TRBV6-1	TGTGCCAGCAGCCAAAGAGGGATTAGTGGCTACACCTTC	CASSQRGISGYTF
NA	many	TRBJ1-1	TRBV27	TGTGCCAGCAGTTTAACGGGGGGAGGGAACACTGAAGCTTTCTTT	CASSLTGGGNTEAFF
TRBD1	NA	TRBJ2-7	TRBV19	TGTGCCAGTAGTACCAAGGCGGGGACAGGGGGCAGCGAGCAGTACTTC	CASSTKAGTGGSEQYF
TRBD2	few	TRBJ2-1	TRBV12-3/TRBV12-4	TGTGCCAGCAGTCTAGCGGGAGACGGCAATGAGCAGTTCTTC	CASSLAGDGNEQFF
NA	few	TRBJ2-7	TRBV29-1	TGCAGCGCGTCCAGGGGGGAGGTCTACGAGCAGTACTTC	CSASRGEVYEQYF
NA	NA	TRBJ2-1	TRBV7-9	TGTGCCAGCAGCTTAGTAGTTTCGGGTAGGGATGAGCAGTTCTTC	CASSLVVSGRDEQFF
TRBD2	NA	TRBJ2-3	TRBV6-1	TGTGCCAGCAGTGAAGCGCTAAGCGGGAGCAGTTACACAGATACGCAGTATTTT	CASSEALSGSSYTDTQYF
NA	NA	TRBJ1-2	TRBV28	TGTGCCAGCAGCCCGGAGGGACAAAACTATGGCTACACCTTC	CASSPEGQNYGYTF
TRBD1	many	TRBJ1-1	TRBV11-2	TGTGCCAGCAGCTTAGAGGTGGGACAGGGGAACACTGAAGCTTTCTTT	CASSLEVGQGNTEAFF
NA	few	TRBJ2-2	TRBV5-1	TGCGCCAGCAGCTTGGCCGTGGGGCCCGGGGAGCTGTTTTTT	CASSLAVGPGELFF
NA	many	TRBJ2-2	TRBV2	TGTGCCAGCAGTGATCCAACCGGGGAGCTGTTTTTT	CASSDPTGELFF
NA	many	TRBJ2-7	TRBV3-1	TGTGCCAGCAGCCACCCAACTGGCTCCTACGAGCAGTACTTC	CASSHPTGSYEQYF
TRBD1	NA	TRBJ2-7	TRBV14	TGTGCCAGCAGCCTCCGACAGGGGAGAGACGAGCAGTACTTC	CASSLRQGRDEQYF
TRBD2	NA	TRBJ2-4	TRBV6-2/TRBV6-3	TGTGCCAGCAGTGTACTAGCGGGAGTGGACATTCAGTACTTC	CASSVLAGVDIQYF
NA	few	TRBJ1-6	TRBV7-9	TGTGCCAGCGGGTCCCTGAACCAGGGATCCCATTCACCCCTCCACTTT	CASGSLNQGSHSPLHF
NA	few	TRBJ2-3	TRBV9	TGTGCCAGCAGCTCGCTGACAGATACGCAGTATTTT	CASSSLTDTQYF
NA	NA	TRBJ2-7	TRBV20-1	TGCAGTGCTAGAGATGGACCCAACTACGCCGTGCAGTACTTC	CSARDGPNYAVQYF
NA	many	TRBJ1-5	TRBV6-1	TGTGCCAGTGGACCGTATCAGCCCCAGCATTTT	CASGPYQPQHF
NA	NA	TRBJ2-1	TRBV11-2	TGTGCCAGCAGCTTAGGGGTGAGGGCGAATGAGCAGTTCTTC	CASSLGVRANEQFF
NA	many	TRBJ2-7	TRBV5-1	TGCGCCAGCAGCTTTATGGCGGGACCCTACGAGCAGTACTTC	CASSFMAGPYEQYF
NA	many	TRBJ2-3	TRBV27	TGTGCCAGCAGTTTAGGGGGCGGGAGTGGCGCAGATACGCAGTATTTT	CASSLGGGSGADTQYF
TRBD2	many	TRBJ2-1	TRBV3-1	TGTGCCAGCAGCCTCCTAGCGGGAGACAATGAGCAGTTCTTC	CASSLLAGDNEQFF
NA	NA	TRBJ1-6	TRBV12-3/TRBV12-4	TGTGCCAGCAGTTTAGGTCCTAGATCGCCCCTCCACTTT	CASSLGPRSPLHF